This T cell receptor (beta chain) is drawn from a study of sequential checkpoint blockade in melanoma. Assay used: immunoSEQ multiplex PCR; TCRdb lists only in-frame clones, some missing. The repertoire holds about 17,000 clones, with 70% as singletons. Germline V gene lookup returns CDR1 MNHEY and CDR2 SVGAGI. The CDR3 is 15 amino acids. Unmatched junction bases numbered 3, after V lost 5 bases and J lost 0 bases. This sample's treatment: randomized to nivolumab then ipilimumab (arm A) or the reverse (arm B). DNA-damaging chemotherapy had not been given to any patient beforehand. V usage is TRBV6-5 and J usage is TRBJ1-3; TRBD1 agrees at 8 bases. The sample in question was CD8+ T cells sorted from blood (inferred from file names), obtained from a patient given nivolumab and ipilimumab in sequence. The source is a human donor with melanoma. CDR3 sequence (DNA): TGTGCCAGCAGTCAGGGGGCCTTCTCTGGAAACACCATATATTTT. It encodes CASSQGAFSGNTIYF.